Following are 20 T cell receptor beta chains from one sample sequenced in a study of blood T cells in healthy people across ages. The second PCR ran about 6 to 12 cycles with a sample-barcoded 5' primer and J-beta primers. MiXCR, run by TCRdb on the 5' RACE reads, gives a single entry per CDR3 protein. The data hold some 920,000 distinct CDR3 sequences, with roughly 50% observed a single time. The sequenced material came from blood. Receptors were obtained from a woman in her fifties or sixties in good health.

Here the CDR3 reads CSARRGLLAGVNDEQYF. The CDR3 DNA sequence: TGCAGTGCTCGACGGGGGCTCCTAGCGGGAGTCAACGACGAGCAGTACTTC. The chain uses TRBV20-1 and TRBJ2-1, with TRBD2 matching 10 bases. The DNA matches TRBJ2-7 better at its end, which makes the J call doubtful. This CDR3 is 17 amino acids long. From germline, CDR1 is DFQATT and CDR2 SNEGSKA (reference sequence).

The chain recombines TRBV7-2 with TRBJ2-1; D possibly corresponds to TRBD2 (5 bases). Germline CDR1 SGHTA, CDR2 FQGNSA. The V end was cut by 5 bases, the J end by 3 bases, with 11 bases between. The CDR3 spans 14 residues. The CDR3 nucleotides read TGTGCCAGCAGCCAACCCGGGGTCTACAATGAGCAGTTCTTC. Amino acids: CASSQPGVYNEQFF.

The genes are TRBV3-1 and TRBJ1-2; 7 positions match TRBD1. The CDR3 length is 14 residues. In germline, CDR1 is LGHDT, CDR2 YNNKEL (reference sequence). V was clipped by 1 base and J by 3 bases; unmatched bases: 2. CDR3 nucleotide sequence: TGTGCCAGCAGCCAAGCCCAGGGGGACTATGGCTACACCTTC. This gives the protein CASSQAQGDYGYTF.

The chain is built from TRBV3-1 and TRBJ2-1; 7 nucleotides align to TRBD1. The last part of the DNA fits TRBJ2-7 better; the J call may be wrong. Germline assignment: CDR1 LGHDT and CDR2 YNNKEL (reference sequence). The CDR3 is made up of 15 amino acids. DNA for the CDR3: TGTGCCAGCAGGCTCGAGGGGGCTAACTACAATGAGCAGTACTTC. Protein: CASRLEGANYNEQYF.

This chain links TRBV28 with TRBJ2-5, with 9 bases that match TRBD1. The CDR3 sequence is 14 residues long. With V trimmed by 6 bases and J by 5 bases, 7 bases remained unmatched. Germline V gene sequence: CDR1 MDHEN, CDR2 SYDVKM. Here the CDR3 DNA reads TGTGCCAGCAGGTCCGGGACAGGGTCCGAGACCCAGTACTTC. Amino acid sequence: CASRSGTGSETQYF.

The CDR3 DNA is TGCAGTGCTTCCGGGACTCACACAGATACGCAGTATTTT. The encoded protein is CSASGTHTDTQYF. V is TRBV20-1 and J is TRBJ2-3, with D possibly TRBD2 on 6 matching bases. This CDR3 spans 13 amino acids. CDR1 is DFQATT and CDR2 is SNEGSKA in the germline V gene (reference sequence). Trimming left V 5 bases short and J 2 bases short, with 11 bases between.

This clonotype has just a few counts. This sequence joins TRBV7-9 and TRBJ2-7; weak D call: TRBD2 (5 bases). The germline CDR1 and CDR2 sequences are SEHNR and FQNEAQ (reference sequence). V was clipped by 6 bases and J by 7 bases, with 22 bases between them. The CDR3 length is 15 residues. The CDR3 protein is CASSLEGYRGWEQYF. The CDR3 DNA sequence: TGTGCCAGCAGTCTAGAGGGATATCGTGGATGGGAGCAGTACTTC.

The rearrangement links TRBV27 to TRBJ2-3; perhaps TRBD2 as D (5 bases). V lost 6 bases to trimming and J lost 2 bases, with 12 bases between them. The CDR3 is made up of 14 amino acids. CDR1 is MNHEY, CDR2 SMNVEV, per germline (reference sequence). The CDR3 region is CASSSGISTDTQYF. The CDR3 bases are TGTGCCAGCAGCTCCGGGATATCCACAGATACGCAGTATTTT.

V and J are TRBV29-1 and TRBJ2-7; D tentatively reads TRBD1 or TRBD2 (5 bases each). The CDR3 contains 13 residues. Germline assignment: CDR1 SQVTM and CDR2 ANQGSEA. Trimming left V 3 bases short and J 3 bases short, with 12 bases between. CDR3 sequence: CSVEGTNDYEQYF. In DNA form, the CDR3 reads TGCAGCGTTGAGGGGACGAACGACTACGAGCAGTACTTC.

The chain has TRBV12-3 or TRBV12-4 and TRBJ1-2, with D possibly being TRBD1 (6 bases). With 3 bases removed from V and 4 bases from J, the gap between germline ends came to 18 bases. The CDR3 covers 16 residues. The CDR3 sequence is CASSFGGSPRRYGYTF. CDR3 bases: TGTGCCAGCAGTTTTGGGGGCTCCCCGAGACGCTATGGCTACACCTTC.

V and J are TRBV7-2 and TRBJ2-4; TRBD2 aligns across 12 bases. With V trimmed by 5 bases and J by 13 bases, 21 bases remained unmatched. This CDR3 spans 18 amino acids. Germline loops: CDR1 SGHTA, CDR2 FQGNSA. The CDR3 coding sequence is TGTGCCAGCAGCAGAGAAGGCCTAGCGGGAGGGGGGTCCTACGGGCAGTACTTC. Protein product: CASSREGLAGGGSYGQYF.

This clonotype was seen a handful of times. CDR3 bases: TGTGCCAGCAGCTTAGGATCTGGGGGATCAGGGGCCAACGTCCTGACTTTC. It is translated as CASSLGSGGSGANVLTF. J is TRBJ2-6 and V is TRBV7-2; the D gene could be TRBD1 or TRBD2 (5 bases each). The CDR3 has 17 residues. The V gene lost 1 base and the J gene lost 4 bases, with 14 bases spanning the gap. Germline assignment: CDR1 SGHTA and CDR2 FQGNSA.

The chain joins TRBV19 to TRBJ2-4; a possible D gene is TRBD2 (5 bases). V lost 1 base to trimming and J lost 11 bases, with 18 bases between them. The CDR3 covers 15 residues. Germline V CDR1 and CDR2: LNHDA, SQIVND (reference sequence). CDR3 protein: CASSIAASTDNVQYF. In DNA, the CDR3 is TGTGCCAGTAGTATAGCGGCTAGCACCGATAACGTTCAGTACTTC.

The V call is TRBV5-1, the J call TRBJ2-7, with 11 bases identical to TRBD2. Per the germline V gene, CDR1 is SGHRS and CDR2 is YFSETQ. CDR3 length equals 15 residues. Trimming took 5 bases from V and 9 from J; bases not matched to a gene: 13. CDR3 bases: TGCGCCAGCAGTCCGATATCTACTAGCGGGGGACCGCAGTACTTC. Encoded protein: CASSPISTSGGPQYF.

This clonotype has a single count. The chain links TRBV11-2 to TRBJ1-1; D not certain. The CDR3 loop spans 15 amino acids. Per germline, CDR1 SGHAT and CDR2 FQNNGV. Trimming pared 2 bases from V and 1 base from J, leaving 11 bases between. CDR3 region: CASSLMSVKNTEAFF. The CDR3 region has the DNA TGTGCCAGCAGCTTAATGTCCGTCAAGAACACTGAAGCTTTCTTT.

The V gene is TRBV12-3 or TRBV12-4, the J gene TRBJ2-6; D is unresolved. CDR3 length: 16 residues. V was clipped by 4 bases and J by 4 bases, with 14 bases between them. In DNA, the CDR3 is TGTGCCAGCAGTTCAAAGGGTCTAGGAGGGGCCAACGTCCTGACTTTC. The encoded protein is CASSSKGLGGANVLTF.

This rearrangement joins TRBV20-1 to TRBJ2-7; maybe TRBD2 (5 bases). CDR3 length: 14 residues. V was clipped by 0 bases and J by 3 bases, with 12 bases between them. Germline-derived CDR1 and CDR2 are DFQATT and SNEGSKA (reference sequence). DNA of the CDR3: TGCAGTGCTAGAGATCGCGGCGGGCTCTACGAGCAGTACTTC. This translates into CSARDRGGLYEQYF.

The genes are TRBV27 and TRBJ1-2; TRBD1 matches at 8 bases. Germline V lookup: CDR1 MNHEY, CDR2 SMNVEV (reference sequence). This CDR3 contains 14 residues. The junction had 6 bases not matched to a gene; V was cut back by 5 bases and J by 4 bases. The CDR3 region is CASSTLQGGYGYTF. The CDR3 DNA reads TGTGCCAGCAGTACACTACAGGGGGGCTATGGCTACACCTTC.

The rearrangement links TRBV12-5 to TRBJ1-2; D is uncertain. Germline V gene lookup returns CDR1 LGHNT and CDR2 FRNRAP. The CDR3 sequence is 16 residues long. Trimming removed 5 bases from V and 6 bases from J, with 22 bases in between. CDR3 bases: TGTGCTAGTGGTAGAGATTGGCCAGCAACGGATGATGGCTACACCTTC. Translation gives CASGRDWPATDDGYTF.

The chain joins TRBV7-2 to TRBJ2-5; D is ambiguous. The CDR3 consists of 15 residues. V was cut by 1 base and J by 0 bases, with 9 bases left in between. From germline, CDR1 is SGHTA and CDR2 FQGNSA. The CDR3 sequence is CASSLGGWYQETQYF. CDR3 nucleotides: TGTGCCAGCAGCTTAGGGGGTTGGTACCAAGAGACCCAGTACTTC.